These 29 T cell receptor beta chains were all obtained from the same sample, sequenced in a study of T cell responses to AZD1222 COVID-19 vaccine. TCRdb keeps only in-frame clones here, not all; method: immunoSEQ multiplex PCR. The sample yields about 97,000 clones, about 88% seen once. Sequences were derived from peripheral blood, sampled on day 0 of AZD1222 vaccination. Receptors originate from an adult in good health.

The chain employs TRBV10-3 and TRBJ1-1, with 11 bases fitting TRBD1. This CDR3 has 14 residues. V lost 4 bases to trimming and J lost 4 bases; unmatched junction nucleotides: 2. From germline, CDR1 is ENHRY and CDR2 SYGVKD. Here the CDR3 reads CAISVGTGGTEAFF. CDR3 nucleotides: TGTGCCATCAGTGTGGGGACAGGGGGCACTGAAGCTTTCTTT.

The chain has TRBV6-5 and TRBJ2-1, with D unclear. This CDR3 comprises 15 residues. The germline V gene encodes CDR1 MNHEY and CDR2 SVGAGI. V was pared by 0 bases and J by 4 bases, with 10 bases between. CDR3: CASSYSGTSYNEQFF. The CDR3 coding sequence is TGTGCCAGCAGTTACTCCGGCACCTCATACAATGAGCAGTTCTTC.

This clone was seen many times. The chain employs TRBV2 and TRBJ2-7, with 14 positions matching TRBD2. The J segment lost 0 bases and the V segment lost 9 bases, leaving 7 bases of the junction unmatched. This CDR3 contains 16 residues. CDR1 is SNHLY and CDR2 is FYNNEI in the germline V gene. This CDR3 reads CASRLAGGRSSYEQYF. In DNA, the CDR3 is TGTGCCAGTAGACTAGCGGGAGGGCGGAGCTCCTACGAGCAGTACTTC.

The rearrangement links TRBV9 to TRBJ2-7, with 14 bases lining up with TRBD2. Germline trimming cut 4 bases from V and 5 bases from J; bases unmatched to any gene: 5. Germline V CDR1 and CDR2: SGDLS, YYNGEE. The CDR3 consists of 15 residues. In nucleotides, the CDR3 is TGTGCCAGCAGCCCAGGGACTAGCGGGGGCGACGAGCAGTACTTC. The encoded protein is CASSPGTSGGDEQYF.

The chain has TRBV4-1 and TRBJ1-5, with D tentatively TRBD1 (6 bases). CDR3 length equals 15 residues. V shed 1 base and J shed 1 base, with 8 bases lying between them. Germline V gives CDR1 MGHRA, CDR2 YSYEKL. Here the CDR3 reads CASSQGGQSNQPQHF. The CDR3 DNA follows: TGCGCCAGCAGCCAAGGAGGACAGAGCAATCAGCCCCAGCATTTT.

The gene calls are TRBV7-9 and TRBJ1-1; D is unclear. This CDR3 has 16 amino acids. Germline lookup yields CDR1 SEHNR and CDR2 FQNEAQ (reference sequence). The germline V and J ends were trimmed by 1 base and 2 bases, with 14 bases remaining between them. The CDR3 nucleotides read TGTGCCAGCAGCTTAGTCGGGGTAGCCGATAACACTGAAGCTTTCTTT. Translation: CASSLVGVADNTEAFF.

This clone appeared a few times. The chain has TRBV18 and TRBJ2-7; 7 bases align to TRBD1. V lost 1 base and J lost 0; bases outside the gene matches: 0. From germline, CDR1 is KGHSH and CDR2 LQKENI. There are 14 residues in the CDR3. CDR3 DNA sequence: TGTGCCAGCTCACCACGGGACAGCTCCTACGAGCAGTACTTC. It translates to CASSPRDSSYEQYF.

The V and J genes are TRBV7-2 and TRBJ1-2; D is unclear. Germline V gene data show CDR1 as SGHTA and CDR2 as FQGNSA. V dropped 2 bases and J dropped 0 bases, with 22 bases sitting between them. The CDR3 length is 19 residues. CDR3 in amino acids: CASSLLRVGMKLANYGYTF. CDR3 DNA sequence: TGTGCCAGCAGCTTACTCCGGGTGGGCATGAAGCTTGCTAACTATGGCTACACCTTC.

The chain recombines TRBV4-1 with TRBJ1-1, with TRBD1 as a possible D gene (6 bases). Germline assignment: CDR1 MGHRA and CDR2 YSYEKL. The CDR3 is 15 amino acids. Trimming took off 0 bases at V and 3 bases at J, with 11 bases between the two ends. CDR3 nucleotide sequence: TGCGCCAGCAGCCAAGATGAGGGGGGGTACACTGAAGCTTTCTTT. Translated: CASSQDEGGYTEAFF.

This chain connects TRBV6-2 or TRBV6-3 to TRBJ2-1; 8 positions agree with TRBD2. The V segment lost 6 bases and the J segment 8 bases; nucleotides outside the gene matches: 27. The CDR3 has 20 residues. Germline CDR1 and CDR2: MNHEY and SVGEGT. CDR3 nucleotides: TGTGCCAGCAGCGGGGTCCGTTTGGACACCGTAGGGACTAGGCTACATGAGCAGTTCTTC. This gives the protein CASSGVRLDTVGTRLHEQFF.

The V and J genes are TRBV2 and TRBJ2-6, with TRBD1 matching 7 bases. The CDR3 consists of 17 residues. V was pared by 2 bases and J by 0 bases, with 4 bases of the junction left unmatched. Germline values: CDR1 SNHLY, CDR2 FYNNEI. The CDR3 protein is CASSEPTGSSGANVLTF. In DNA form, the CDR3 reads TGTGCCAGCAGTGAACCGACAGGGAGCTCTGGGGCCAACGTCCTGACTTTC.

The chain is built from TRBV4-1 and TRBJ1-1; D is possibly TRBD1 (5 bases). CDR3 size: 13 residues. Trimming took 5 bases from V and 1 from J, leaving 8 bases between them. In germline, CDR1 is MGHRA, CDR2 YSYEKL. The CDR3 spells CASSSGQNTEAFF. The CDR3 DNA sequence: TGCGCCAGCAGCTCCGGACAGAACACTGAAGCTTTCTTT.

This clone was counted only a few times. The chain combines TRBV11-2 with TRBJ2-2; TRBD1 aligns across 10 bases. The germline gives CDR1 SGHAT, CDR2 FQNNGV. The CDR3 loop spans 14 amino acids. V lost 5 bases, J lost 4 bases, and 1 base stayed unmatched. The CDR3 loop reads CASSRDRGTGELFF. The CDR3 nucleotides read TGTGCCAGCAGCAGGGACAGGGGCACCGGGGAGCTGTTTTTT. The full variable domain, in which reference TRBV11-2 and TRBJ2-2 provide the parts outside the CDR3, is EAGVAQSPRYKIIEKRQSVAFWCNPISGHATLYWYQQILGQGPKLLIQFQNNGVVDDSQLPKDRFSAERLKGVDSTLKIQPAKLEDSAVYLCASSRDRGTGELFFGEGSRLTVL.

The chain recombines TRBV7-8 with TRBJ2-5; weak D call: TRBD2 (7 bases). This CDR3 is built from 13 residues. V was pared by 5 bases and J by 5 bases, with 12 bases between. In germline, CDR1 is SGHVS, CDR2 FQNEAQ. This CDR3 is CASSRGGGETQYF. DNA for the CDR3: TGTGCCAGCAGCCGAGGGGGGGGTGAGACCCAGTACTTC.

This clone was seen a single time. This chain connects TRBV6-6 to TRBJ2-2; D may be TRBD1 or TRBD2 (5 bases each). With 2 bases removed from V and 3 bases from J, the gap between germline ends came to 13 bases. The CDR3 contains 16 residues. The V gene's germline CDR1 is MNHNY and CDR2 SVGAGI (reference sequence). The CDR3, as DNA: TGTGCCAGCAGTTACAGAGGGACGGACGACACCGGGGAGCTGTTTTTT. Its protein is CASSYRGTDDTGELFF.

V gene TRBV5-1 combines with J gene TRBJ2-2, with 7 positions matching TRBD1. The CDR3 contains 15 residues. Trimming took 5 bases from V and 5 from J; bases not matched to a gene: 9. CDR1 is SGHRS and CDR2 is YFSETQ in the germline V gene. CDR3 nucleotides: TGCGCCAGCAGGCCCGGGACAGTGGGTACCGGGGAGCTGTTTTTT. Amino acid sequence: CASRPGTVGTGELFF.

In its sample, this clone was seen once. V gene TRBV7-2 combines with J gene TRBJ1-1, with unresolved D. The CDR3 totals 14 residues. Germline V lookup: CDR1 SGHTA, CDR2 FQGNSA. The V end was cut by 4 bases, the J end by 4 bases, with 13 bases between. This CDR3 reads CASSYVPGGTEAFF. In nucleotides, the CDR3 is TGTGCCAGCAGCTACGTCCCGGGAGGCACTGAAGCTTTCTTT.

The V gene is TRBV6-5, the J gene TRBJ2-2; 10 positions match TRBD2. Trimming at V came to 6 bases and at J to 5 bases, leaving 3 bases not matched to a gene. The length of the CDR3 is 14 residues. The germline CDR1 and CDR2 sequences are MNHEY and SVGAGI. CDR3 DNA: TGTGCCAGCAGGCTAGCGGGGGAAACCGGGGAGCTGTTTTTT. Translated, it gives CASRLAGETGELFF.

The J gene is TRBJ1-4, the V gene TRBV28; D is possibly TRBD1 (6 bases). The CDR3 totals 15 residues. CDR1 and CDR2 (germline): MDHEN, SYDVKM. V dropped 7 bases and J dropped 6 bases, with 18 bases sitting between them. CDR3 protein: CASTTPGGGDEKLFF. The CDR3 DNA sequence: TGTGCCAGCACCACCCCCGGGGGCGGGGATGAAAAACTGTTTTTT. Based on the CDR3 plus reference TRBV28 and TRBJ1-4, the full variable domain is DVKVTQSSRYLVKRTGEKVFLECVQDMDHENMFWYRQDPGLGLRLIYFSYDVKMKEKGDIPEGYSVSREKKERFSLILESASTNQTSMYLCASTTPGGGDEKLFFGSGTQLSVL.

The chain couples TRBV5-1 to TRBJ2-1, with D perhaps given as TRBD1 or TRBD2 (5 bases each). The V end was cut by 8 bases, the J end by 7 bases, with 22 bases between. The CDR3 covers 15 residues. The germline V gene encodes CDR1 SGHRS and CDR2 YFSETQ. DNA of the CDR3: TGCGCCAGTTCCCTAGGGGAGCGCTTTAATAATGAGCAGTTCTTC. Its translation is CASSLGERFNNEQFF.

The sample holds one count of this clone. The V gene is TRBV5-8, the J gene TRBJ1-1; D gene uncertain. Germline values: CDR1 SGHTS, CDR2 YDEGEE. The germline V and J ends were trimmed by 3 bases and 11 bases, with 11 bases remaining between them. The CDR3 has 11 residues. The CDR3: CASSWSGVAFF. The CDR3 DNA is TGTGCCAGCAGCTGGAGCGGAGTGGCTTTCTTT.

The V and J genes are TRBV6-5 and TRBJ1-2; 8 bases agree with TRBD1. Trimming took 2 bases from V and 2 from J; bases not matched to a gene: 7. This CDR3 has 16 amino acids. The germline CDR1 and CDR2 sequences are MNHEY and SVGAGI. The CDR3 region is CASSYGGAGGNYGYTF. CDR3 DNA sequence: TGTGCCAGCAGTTACGGGGGGGCAGGGGGCAACTATGGCTACACCTTC.

The V call is TRBV3-1 (or the pseudogene TRBV3-2), the J call TRBJ1-4, with a possible D match to TRBD1 (5 bases). Germline lookup yields CDR1 LGHDT and CDR2 YNNKEL (reference sequence). This CDR3 has 15 amino acids. Between the trimmed V and J ends, which lost 0 bases and 6 bases, there was a span of 11 bases. CDR3 sequence: CASSQDPRADEKLFF. CDR3 sequence (DNA): TGTGCCAGCAGCCAAGATCCCAGGGCGGATGAAAAACTGTTTTTT.

The rearrangement joins TRBV5-1 to TRBJ2-1; no clear D. This CDR3 region has 13 residues. Trimming stripped 0 bases from V and 1 base from J, with 2 bases between. Germline assignment: CDR1 SGHRS and CDR2 YFSETQ. As DNA, the CDR3 is TGCGCCAGCAGCTTGGAGTCCTACAATGAGCAGTTCTTC. Protein sequence: CASSLESYNEQFF. Together with reference TRBV5-1 and TRBJ2-1, the CDR3 gives the full variable domain: KAGVTQTPRYLIKTRGQQVTLSCSPISGHRSVSWYQQTPGQGLQFLFEYFSETQRNKGNFPGRFSGRQFSNSRSEMNVSTLELGDSALYLCASSLESYNEQFFGPGTRLTVL.

The V gene is TRBV19, the J gene TRBJ2-5, with TRBD2 matching 11 bases. The germline V gene encodes CDR1 LNHDA and CDR2 SQIVND (reference sequence). This CDR3 comprises 16 residues. The V and J ends lost 1 base and 5 bases, in that order; junction bases with no gene match: 6. CDR3 coding DNA: TGTGCCAGTAGTATAGGTAGCGGGGGGGAGACCGAGACCCAGTACTTC. Amino acid sequence: CASSIGSGGETETQYF.

This clone was seen once. This chain uses TRBV5-6 with TRBJ1-3; no firm D call. V was clipped by 0 bases and J by 0 bases, with 16 bases between them. The germline CDR1 and CDR2 sequences are SGHDT and YYEEEE. CDR3 length: 18 amino acids. This CDR3 reads CASSLGLRASNSGNTIYF. In DNA form, the CDR3 reads TGTGCCAGCAGCTTGGGGCTCCGGGCTTCAAACTCTGGAAACACCATATATTTT.

This chain uses TRBV3-1 (or the pseudogene TRBV3-2) with TRBJ2-1; D not resolved. V lost 4 bases and J lost 1, with 8 bases in between. The germline CDR1 and CDR2 sequences are LGHDT and YNNKEL (reference sequence). This CDR3 is 14 amino acids long. CDR3 in amino acids: CASSPLGSYNEQFF. For the CDR3, the DNA is TGTGCCAGCAGCCCACTGGGGTCCTACAATGAGCAGTTCTTC.

V is TRBV10-3 and J is TRBJ2-1; D could derive from TRBD1 or TRBD2 (5 bases each). Germline V lookup: CDR1 ENHRY, CDR2 SYGVKD. With 4 bases removed from V and 3 bases from J, the gap between germline ends came to 10 bases. This CDR3 region has 14 residues. The CDR3 sequence is CAISGGTLYNEQFF. CDR3 sequence (DNA): TGTGCCATCAGTGGGGGGACCCTCTACAATGAGCAGTTCTTC.

The J gene is TRBJ1-1, the V gene TRBV5-1; D is unresolved. The V end was cut by 4 bases, the J end by 2 bases, with 15 bases between. This CDR3 has 15 amino acids. From germline, CDR1 is SGHRS and CDR2 YFSETQ. Here the CDR3 DNA reads TGCGCCAGCAGCCCGGGGTTCGGAAGCAACACTGAAGCTTTCTTT. It codes for CASSPGFGSNTEAFF.